The 5 T cell receptor beta chains below were found in one sample sequenced in a study of T-cell memory formation after mild COVID-19. From the 5' RACE reads, TCRdb called clonotypes with MiXCR, one entry per CDR3 protein. Of roughly 310,000 distinct CDR3 sequences listed, roughly 15% are singletons. What was sequenced was PBMCs or a T cell subset sorted from them (not recorded which). These TCRs come from a man aged 18 to 35 who had mild COVID-19 (a few samples of this study predate the infection). Cell type and time point are not known.

The genes are TRBV30 and TRBJ2-7; D is possibly TRBD2 (5 bases). This CDR3 spans 11 amino acids. Germline V CDR1 and CDR2: GTSNPN, SVGIG (reference sequence). Trimming took off 3 bases at V and 9 bases at J, with 12 bases between the two ends. The CDR3 DNA is TGTGCCTGGAGCACTAGAGGGTGGCAGTACTTC. This translates into CAWSTRGWQYF.

V usage is TRBV7-6 and J usage is TRBJ1-2, with D perhaps TRBD1 (5 bases). This CDR3 has 15 amino acids. The V end lost 4 bases, the J end lost 3 bases, and 15 bases lay between the germline ends. Germline CDR1 SGHVS, CDR2 FNYEAQ. The CDR3, as DNA: TGTGCCAGCAGCTGGGGGACCGAACTTGACTATGGCTACACCTTC. Translating it yields CASSWGTELDYGYTF.

This clonotype appeared many times. The chain has TRBV20-1 and TRBJ1-5; 8 nucleotides align to TRBD1. Losses at the gene ends were 3 bases for V and 7 bases for J; bases not matched to a gene: 2. The V gene's germline CDR1 is DFQATT and CDR2 SNEGSKA (reference sequence). The CDR3 contains 12 residues. In DNA form, the CDR3 reads TGCAGTGCTAGGACAGGGGAACAGCCCCAGCATTTT. The encoded protein is CSARTGEQPQHF.

The rearrangement joins TRBV7-2 to TRBJ2-1, with 15 bases aligning to TRBD2. The germline V gene has CDR1 SGHTA and CDR2 FQGNSA. The CDR3 spans 18 residues. V was clipped by 6 bases and J by 0 bases; unmatched bases: 6. The CDR3 reads CASRGTSGGRSSYNEQFF. CDR3 sequence (DNA): TGTGCCAGCAGGGGGACTAGCGGGGGGCGAAGCTCCTACAATGAGCAGTTCTTC.

In its sample, this clonotype was seen a few times. The chain carries TRBV6-5 and TRBJ2-7, with no clear D. The V gene lost 5 bases and the J gene lost 3 bases, with 14 bases spanning the gap. Germline values: CDR1 MNHEY, CDR2 SVGAGI. The CDR3 spans 14 residues. The DNA for the CDR3 is TGTGCCAGCAGTGACACCCTCCTAGGCTACGAGCAGTACTTC. Residues: CASSDTLLGYEQYF.